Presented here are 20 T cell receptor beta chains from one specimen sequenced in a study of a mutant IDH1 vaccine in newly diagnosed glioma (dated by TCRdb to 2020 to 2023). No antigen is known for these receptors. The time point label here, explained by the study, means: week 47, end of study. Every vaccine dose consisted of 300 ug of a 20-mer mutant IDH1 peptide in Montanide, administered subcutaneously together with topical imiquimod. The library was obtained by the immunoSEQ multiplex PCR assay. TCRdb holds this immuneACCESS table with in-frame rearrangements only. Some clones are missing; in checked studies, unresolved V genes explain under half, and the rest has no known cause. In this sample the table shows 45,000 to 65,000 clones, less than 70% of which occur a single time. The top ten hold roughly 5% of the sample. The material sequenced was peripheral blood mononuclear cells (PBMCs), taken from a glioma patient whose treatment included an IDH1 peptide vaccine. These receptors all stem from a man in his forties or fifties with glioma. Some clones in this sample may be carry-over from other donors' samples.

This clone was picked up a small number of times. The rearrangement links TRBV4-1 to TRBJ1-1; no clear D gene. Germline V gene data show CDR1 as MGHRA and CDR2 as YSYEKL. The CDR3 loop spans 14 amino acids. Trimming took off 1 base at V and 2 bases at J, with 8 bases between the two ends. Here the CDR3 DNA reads TGCGCCAGCAGCCAAGCAACAGTAAACACTGAAGCTTTCTTT. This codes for CASSQATVNTEAFF.

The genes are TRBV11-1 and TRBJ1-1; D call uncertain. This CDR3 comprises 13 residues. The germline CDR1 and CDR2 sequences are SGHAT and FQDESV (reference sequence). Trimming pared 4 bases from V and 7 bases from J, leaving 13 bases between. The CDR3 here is CASSWAPPNEAFF. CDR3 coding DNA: TGTGCCAGCAGCTGGGCCCCACCCAATGAAGCTTTCTTT.

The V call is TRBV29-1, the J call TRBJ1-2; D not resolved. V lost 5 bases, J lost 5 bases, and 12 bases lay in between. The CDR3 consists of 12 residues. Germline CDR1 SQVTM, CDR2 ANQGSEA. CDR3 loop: CSVNRGGYGYTF. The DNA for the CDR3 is TGCAGCGTTAATCGGGGAGGGTATGGCTACACCTTC. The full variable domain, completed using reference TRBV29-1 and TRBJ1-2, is SAVISQKPSRDICQRGTSLTIQCQVDSQVTMMFWYRQQPGQSLTLIATANQGSEATYESGFVIDKFPISRPNLTFSTLTVSNMSPEDSSIYLCSVNRGGYGYTFGSGTRLTVV.

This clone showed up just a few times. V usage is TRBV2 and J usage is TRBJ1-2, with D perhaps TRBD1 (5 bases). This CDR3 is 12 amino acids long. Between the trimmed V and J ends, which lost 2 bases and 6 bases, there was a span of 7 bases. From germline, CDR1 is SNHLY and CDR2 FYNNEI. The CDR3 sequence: CASSERGNGYTF. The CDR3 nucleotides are TGTGCCAGCAGTGAACGGGGGAATGGCTACACCTTC.

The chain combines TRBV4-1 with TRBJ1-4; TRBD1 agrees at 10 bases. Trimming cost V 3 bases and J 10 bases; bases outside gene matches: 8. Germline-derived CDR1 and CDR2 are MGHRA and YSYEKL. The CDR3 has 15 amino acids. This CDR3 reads CASSHTGTGDGKLFF. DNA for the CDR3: TGCGCCAGCAGCCATACAGGGACAGGGGATGGAAAACTGTTTTTT.

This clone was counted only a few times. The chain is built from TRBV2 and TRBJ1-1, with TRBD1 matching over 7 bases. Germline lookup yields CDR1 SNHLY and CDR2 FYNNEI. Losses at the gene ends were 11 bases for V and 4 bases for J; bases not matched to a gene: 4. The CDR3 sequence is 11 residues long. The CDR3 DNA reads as TGTGCCGGACAGGAGGCCACTGAAGCTTTCTTT. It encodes CAGQEATEAFF.

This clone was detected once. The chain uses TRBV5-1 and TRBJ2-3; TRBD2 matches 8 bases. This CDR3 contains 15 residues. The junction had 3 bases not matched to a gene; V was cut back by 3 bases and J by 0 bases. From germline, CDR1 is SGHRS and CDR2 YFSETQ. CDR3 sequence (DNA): TGCGCCAGCAGCTCCGGGGGGGCTAGCACAGATACGCAGTATTTT. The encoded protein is CASSSGGASTDTQYF. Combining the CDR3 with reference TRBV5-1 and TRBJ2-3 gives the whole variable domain KAGVTQTPRYLIKTRGQQVTLSCSPISGHRSVSWYQQTPGQGLQFLFEYFSETQRNKGNFPGRFSGRQFSNSRSEMNVSTLELGDSALYLCASSSGGASTDTQYFGPGTRLTVL.

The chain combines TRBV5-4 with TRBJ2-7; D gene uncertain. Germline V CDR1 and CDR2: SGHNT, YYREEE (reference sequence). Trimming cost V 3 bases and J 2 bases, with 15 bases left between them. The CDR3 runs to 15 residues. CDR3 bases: TGTGCCAGCAGCTCAGGTCCGGAAACGGCCTACGAGCAGTACTTC. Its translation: CASSSGPETAYEQYF.

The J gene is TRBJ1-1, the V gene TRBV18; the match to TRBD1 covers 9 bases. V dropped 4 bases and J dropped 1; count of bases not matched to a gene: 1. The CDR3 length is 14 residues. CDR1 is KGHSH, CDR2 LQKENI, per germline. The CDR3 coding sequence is TGTGCCAGCTCACAGACAGGGGGGAACACTGAAGCTTTCTTT. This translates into CASSQTGGNTEAFF.

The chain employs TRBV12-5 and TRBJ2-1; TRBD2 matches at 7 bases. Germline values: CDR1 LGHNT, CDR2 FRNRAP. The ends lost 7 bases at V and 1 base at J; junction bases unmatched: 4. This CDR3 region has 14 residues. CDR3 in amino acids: CASASGVSYNEQFF. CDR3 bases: TGTGCTAGTGCCAGCGGGGTTTCCTACAATGAGCAGTTCTTC.

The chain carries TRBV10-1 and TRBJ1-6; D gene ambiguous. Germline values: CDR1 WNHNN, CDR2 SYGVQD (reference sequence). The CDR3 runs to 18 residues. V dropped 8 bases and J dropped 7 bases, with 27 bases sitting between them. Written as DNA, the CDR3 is TGCGCCAGCGGGGTCTATCCGGGTCCCCCTTTCGGAAATTCACCCCTCCACTTT. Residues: CASGVYPGPPFGNSPLHF.

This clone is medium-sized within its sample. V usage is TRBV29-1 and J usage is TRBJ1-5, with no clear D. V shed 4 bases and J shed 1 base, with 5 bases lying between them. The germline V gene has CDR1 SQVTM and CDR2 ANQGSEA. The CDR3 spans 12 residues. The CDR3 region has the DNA TGCAGCGTTGTTGACAGCAATCAGCCCCAGCATTTT. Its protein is CSVVDSNQPQHF.

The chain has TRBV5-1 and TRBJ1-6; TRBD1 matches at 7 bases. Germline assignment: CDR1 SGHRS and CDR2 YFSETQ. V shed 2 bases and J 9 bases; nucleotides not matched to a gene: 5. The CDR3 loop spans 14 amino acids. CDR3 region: CASSLTGDSSPLHF. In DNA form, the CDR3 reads TGCGCCAGCAGCTTAACAGGGGATAGTTCACCCCTCCACTTT.

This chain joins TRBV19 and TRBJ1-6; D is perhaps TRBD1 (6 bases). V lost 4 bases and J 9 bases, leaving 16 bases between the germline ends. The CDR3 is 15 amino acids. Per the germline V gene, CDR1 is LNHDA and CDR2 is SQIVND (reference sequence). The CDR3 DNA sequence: TGTGCCAGTAGTACAAACAGGGACTTTGCTTCACCCCTCCACTTT. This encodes CASSTNRDFASPLHF.

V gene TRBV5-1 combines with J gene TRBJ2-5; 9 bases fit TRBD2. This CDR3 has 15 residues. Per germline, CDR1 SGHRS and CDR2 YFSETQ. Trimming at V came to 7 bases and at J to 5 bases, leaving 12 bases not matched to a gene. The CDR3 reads CASGLAGERGETQYF. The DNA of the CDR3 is TGCGCCAGCGGATTAGCGGGGGAGAGAGGGGAGACCCAGTACTTC.

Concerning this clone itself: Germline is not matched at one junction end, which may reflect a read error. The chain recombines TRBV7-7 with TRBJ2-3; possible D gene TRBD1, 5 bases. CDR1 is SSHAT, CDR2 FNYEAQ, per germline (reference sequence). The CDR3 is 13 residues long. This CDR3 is CASSLEQGDTQYF. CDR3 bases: TGTGCTAGCAGCTTAGAGCAGGGAGATACGCAGTATTTT.

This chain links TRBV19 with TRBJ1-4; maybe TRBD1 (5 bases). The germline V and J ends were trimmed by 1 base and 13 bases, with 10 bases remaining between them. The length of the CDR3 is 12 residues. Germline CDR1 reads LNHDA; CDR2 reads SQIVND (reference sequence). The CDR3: CASSIGGERLFF. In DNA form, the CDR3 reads TGTGCCAGTAGTATAGGGGGGGAGAGACTGTTTTTT. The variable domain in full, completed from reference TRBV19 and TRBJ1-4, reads DGGITQSPKYLFRKEGQNVTLSCEQNLNHDAMYWYRQDPGQGLRLIYYSQIVNDFQKGDIAEGYSVSREKKESFPLTVTSAQKNPTAFYLCASSIGGERLFFGSGTQLSVL.

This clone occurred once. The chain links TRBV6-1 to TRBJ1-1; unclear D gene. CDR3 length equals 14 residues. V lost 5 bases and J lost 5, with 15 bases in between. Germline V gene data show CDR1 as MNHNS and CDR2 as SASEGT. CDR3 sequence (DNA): TGTGCCAGCAGTAGACACGCACAAGGGACTGAAGCTTTCTTT. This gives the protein CASSRHAQGTEAFF.

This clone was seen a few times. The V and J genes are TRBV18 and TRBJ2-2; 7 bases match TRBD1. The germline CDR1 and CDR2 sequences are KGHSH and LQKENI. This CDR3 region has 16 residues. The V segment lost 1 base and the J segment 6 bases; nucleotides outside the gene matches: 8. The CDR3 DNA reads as TGTGCCAGCTCACCACTCGTGACAGGGTCCTCCGGGGAGCTGTTTTTT. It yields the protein CASSPLVTGSSGELFF.

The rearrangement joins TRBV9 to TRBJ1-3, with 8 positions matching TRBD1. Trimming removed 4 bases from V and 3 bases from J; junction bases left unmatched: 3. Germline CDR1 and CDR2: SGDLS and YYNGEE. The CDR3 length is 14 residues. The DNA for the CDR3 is TGTGCCAGCAGCACCGACAGGGGTGGAAACACCATATATTTT. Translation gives CASSTDRGGNTIYF. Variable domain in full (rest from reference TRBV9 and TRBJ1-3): DSGVTQTPKHLITATGQRVTLRCSPRSGDLSVYWYQQSLDQGLQFLIQYYNGEERAKGNILERFSAQQFPDLHSELNLSSLELGDSALYFCASSTDRGGNTIYFGEGSWLTVV.